This T cell receptor (beta chain) was recovered during a study of blood T cell repertoires in COVID-19. About the study: COVID-19 samples, acute and convalescent, were from the United States, Italy and Spain. Nucleic acid was either cDNA or gDNA, and it came from T cells, B-cell-depleted T cells, or PBMCs.

Enrolled during active infection, Seattle patients were then followed longitudinally. In the original processing: Amplified reference gene primers provided the basis for estimating nucleated cell counts. Sequenced by immunoSEQ multiplex PCR; TCRdb stores in-frame clones only, minus some. Clonal size and the V and J genes are those of that table, whereas D and trimming came from the DNA. The data contain more than 250,000 clones, about 91% of them seen just once; the ten biggest clones take up roughly 1.7%. This CDR3 spans 15 amino acids. The V segment lost 4 bases and the J segment 4 bases; nucleotides outside the gene matches: 5. From germline, CDR1 is SGHRS and CDR2 YFSETQ.

This clonotype was sampled from a woman in her twenties or thirties with COVID-19, enrolled during active disease. This chain connects TRBV5-1 to TRBJ1-5; 10 nucleotides match TRBD1. The sample was peripheral blood. The CDR3: CASSKGTGVNQPQHF. Here the CDR3 DNA reads TGCGCCAGCAGCAAGGGGACAGGGGTGAATCAGCCCCAGCATTTT.